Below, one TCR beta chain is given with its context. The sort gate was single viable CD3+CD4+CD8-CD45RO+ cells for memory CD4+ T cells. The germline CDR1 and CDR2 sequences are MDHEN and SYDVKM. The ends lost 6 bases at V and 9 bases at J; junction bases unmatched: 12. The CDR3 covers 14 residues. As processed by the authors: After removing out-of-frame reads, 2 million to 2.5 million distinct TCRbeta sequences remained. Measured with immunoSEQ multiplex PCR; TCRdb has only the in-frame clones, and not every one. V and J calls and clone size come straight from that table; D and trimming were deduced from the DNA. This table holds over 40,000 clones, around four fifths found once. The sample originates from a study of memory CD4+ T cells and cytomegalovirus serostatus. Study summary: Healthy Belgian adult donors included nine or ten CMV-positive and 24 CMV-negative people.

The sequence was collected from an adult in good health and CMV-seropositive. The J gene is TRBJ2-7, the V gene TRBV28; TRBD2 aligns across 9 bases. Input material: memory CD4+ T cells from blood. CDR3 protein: CASRGTSPPWVQYF. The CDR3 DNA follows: TGTGCCAGCAGAGGGACTAGCCCCCCCTGGGTGCAGTACTTC. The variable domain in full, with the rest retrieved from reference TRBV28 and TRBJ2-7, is DVKVTQSSRYLVKRTGEKVFLECVQDMDHENMFWYRQDPGLGLRLIYFSYDVKMKEKGDIPEGYSVSREKKERFSLILESASTNQTSMYLCASRGTSPPWVQYFGPGTRLTVT.